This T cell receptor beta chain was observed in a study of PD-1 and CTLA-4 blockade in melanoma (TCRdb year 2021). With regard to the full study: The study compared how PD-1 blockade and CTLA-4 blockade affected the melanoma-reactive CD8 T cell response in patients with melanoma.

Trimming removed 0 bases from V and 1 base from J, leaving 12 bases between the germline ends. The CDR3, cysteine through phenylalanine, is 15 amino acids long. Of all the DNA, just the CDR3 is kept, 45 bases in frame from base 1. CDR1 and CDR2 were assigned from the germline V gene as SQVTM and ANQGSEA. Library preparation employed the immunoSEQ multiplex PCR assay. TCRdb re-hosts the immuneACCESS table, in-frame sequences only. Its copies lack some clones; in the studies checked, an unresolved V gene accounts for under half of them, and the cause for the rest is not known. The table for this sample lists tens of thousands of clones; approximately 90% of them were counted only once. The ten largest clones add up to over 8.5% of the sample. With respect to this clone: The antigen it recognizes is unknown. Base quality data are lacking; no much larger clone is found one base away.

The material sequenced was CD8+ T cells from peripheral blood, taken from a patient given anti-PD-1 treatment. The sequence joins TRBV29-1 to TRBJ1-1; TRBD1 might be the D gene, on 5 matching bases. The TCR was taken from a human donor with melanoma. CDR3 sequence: CSVEDPGEENTEAFF. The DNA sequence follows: TGCAGCGTTGAAGATCCGGGGGAGGAGAACACTGAAGCTTTCTTT.